The rows below give T cell receptor beta chains drawn from one sample of a study of post-analysis software for immune sequencing data. One entry per CDR3 protein results from TCRdb running MiXCR on the PCR reads. The sample has about 400,000 distinct CDR3 sequences, roughly 36% seen once. The specimen sequenced was blood. The receptor set was obtained from a girl aged 5-17 years with multiple sclerosis. Each CDR3 is given with its conserved first and last residue. Fields, in order: D gene, J gene, clone size, V gene, CDR3 DNA, CDR3 protein. D genes are given only for firm matches. Some rows have no size entry. The others give once, few or many, or a class for an expanded clone.

NA | TRBJ1-6 | NA | TRBV20-1 | TGCAGCGACCAATCCCCAAATTCACCCCTCCACTTT | CSDQSPNSPLHF
TRBD1 | TRBJ2-7 | NA | TRBV12-3/TRBV12-4 | TGTGCCAGCAGTCCTACACCCGGGACAGGGACCTACGAGCAGTACTTC | CASSPTPGTGTYEQYF
NA | TRBJ2-5 | NA | TRBV20-1 | TGCAGTGCTAGAGATCGGTTGTCGGGGGCCGTGTACCAAGAGACCCAGTACTTC | CSARDRLSGAVYQETQYF
NA | TRBJ1-6 | NA | TRBV4-2 | TGTGCCAGCAGCCAAGAAACCGGGCGAAATTCACCCCTCCACTTT | CASSQETGRNSPLHF
NA | TRBJ2-1 | NA | TRBV20-1 | TGCAGTGCTAGAGGTCTACCACATGGAGATGAGCAGTTCTTC | CSARGLPHGDEQFF
TRBD2 | TRBJ2-1 | NA | TRBV10-3 | TGTGCCATGGCGGTTGGACTAGCGGGGGTAAATGAGCAGTTCTTC | CAMAVGLAGVNEQFF
NA | TRBJ1-1 | few | TRBV24-1 | TGTGCCACCAGTGATCCCTCGGACGGGAACACTGAAGCTTTCTTT | CATSDPSDGNTEAFF
TRBD1 | TRBJ1-5 | NA | TRBV28 | TGTGCCAGCATTCCCGTATTGGGGGACAGGGGGCTTGATCAGCCCCAGCATTTT | CASIPVLGDRGLDQPQHF
NA | TRBJ1-1 | NA | TRBV28 | TGTGCCAGCAGTTTCCTTCAGGAGAGAGCTTTCTTT | CASSFLQERAFF
NA | TRBJ1-3 | NA | TRBV7-2 | TGTGCCAGCAGCTTAGGGGGCAGGGATGGAAACACCATATATTTT | CASSLGGRDGNTIYF
NA | TRBJ2-5 | NA | TRBV4-1 | TGCGCCAGCAGCCGACCGGGACGGCAAGAGACCCAGTACTTC | CASSRPGRQETQYF
TRBD1 | TRBJ2-2 | NA | TRBV6-5 | TGTGCCAGCAGGACGACAGGGGCCGTTAACACCGGGGAGCTGTTTTTT | CASRTTGAVNTGELFF
TRBD1 | TRBJ2-7 | NA | TRBV4-1 | TGCGCCAGCAGCCTCGGGACAGGCTTAACCTACGAGCAGTACTTC | CASSLGTGLTYEQYF
NA | TRBJ1-2 | NA | TRBV5-1 | TGCGCCAGCACCTTTGGGGGCCAGAAAGACTATGGCTACACCTTC | CASTFGGQKDYGYTF
NA | TRBJ2-3 | few | TRBV5-1 | TGCGCCAGCACCTTGGGGGGCCACACAGATACGCAGTATTTT | CASTLGGHTDTQYF
NA | TRBJ1-1 | NA | TRBV16 | TGTGCCAGCAGCCAATCGCAGGCATTGAACACTGAAGCTTTCTTT | CASSQSQALNTEAFF
NA | TRBJ1-5 | few | TRBV7-9 | TGTGCCAGCAGCCCGACGGACGCGGGGCCCCAGCATTTT | CASSPTDAGPQHF
NA | TRBJ2-6 | NA | TRBV7-3 | TGTGCCAGCAGCTTAAGGCCGGACAGCAGCTCTGGGGCCAACGTCCTGACTTTC | CASSLRPDSSSGANVLTF
TRBD2 | TRBJ2-5 | NA | TRBV18 | TGTGCCAGCTCACCAACGAGACGCGGGGGGGAGACCCAGTACTTC | CASSPTRRGGETQYF
NA | TRBJ2-1 | NA | TRBV13 | TGTGCCAGCAGCTTAAGAGGAGTTTACAATGAGCAGTTCTTC | CASSLRGVYNEQFF
NA | TRBJ1-1 | NA | TRBV27 | TGTGCCAGCAGTTTACGGGCGACGTTGTCGAACACTGAAGCTTTCTTT | CASSLRATLSNTEAFF
NA | TRBJ1-4 | NA | TRBV5-6 | TGTGCCAGCAGCTTGGCCTCGACAGCTGCTAATGAAAAACTGTTTTTT | CASSLASTAANEKLFF
NA | TRBJ2-7 | few | TRBV20-1 | TGCAGTGCAACCAACCTGACGAGGAAGTACTTC | CSATNLTRKYF
NA | TRBJ2-6 | few | TRBV24-1 | TGTGCCACCAGTGATTTCCCCGGCCGGACTGGGGCCAACGTCCTGACTTTC | CATSDFPGRTGANVLTF
NA | TRBJ2-3 | NA | TRBV7-3 | TGTGCCAGCAGCCCAAGTCGGGGATCGGATACGCAGTATTTT | CASSPSRGSDTQYF
NA | TRBJ1-1 | NA | TRBV28 | TGTGCCAGCAGATCCATCCGGACGAGGGGGACCCGAGGAGCTTTCTTT | CASRSIRTRGTRGAFF
TRBD2 | TRBJ2-1 | NA | TRBV5-1 | TGCGCCAGCAGCTTGACGTCTAGCGGGGGACCTTTTCTGGGGAATGAGCAGTTCTTC | CASSLTSSGGPFLGNEQFF
NA | TRBJ1-2 | few | TRBV6-2/TRBV6-3 | TGTGCCAGCAGTCCCTGGACAGTCTCTAACTATGGCTACACCTTC | CASSPWTVSNYGYTF
NA | TRBJ1-2 | NA | TRBV7-9 | TGTGCCAGCAGCGAACCGGGGGCAAGTGGCTACACCTTC | CASSEPGASGYTF
TRBD1 | TRBJ2-5 | few | TRBV20-1 | TGCAGTGCTAGGGGTTCCGCGGACAGGTGGGAGACCCAGTACTTC | CSARGSADRWETQYF
TRBD2 | TRBJ2-3 | few | TRBV5-1 | TGCGCCAGCAGCACGGGAGGGGGGCCAGATACGCAGTATTTT | CASSTGGGPDTQYF
TRBD1 | TRBJ2-5 | NA | TRBV12-3/TRBV12-4 | TGTGCCAGCAGTAGGGACAGGGAAACGGAGACCCAGTACTTC | CASSRDRETETQYF
NA | TRBJ1-4 | NA | TRBV20-1 | TGCAGTGCTAGAGGTGGGGGCAGCTTCCCTTCGGCAACTAATGAAAAACTGTTTTTT | CSARGGGSFPSATNEKLFF
TRBD1 | TRBJ2-3 | NA | TRBV29-1 | TGCAGCGATGGGACAGGGGAGAGCACAGATACGCAGTATTTT | CSDGTGESTDTQYF
NA | TRBJ1-1 | NA | TRBV6-2/TRBV6-3 | TGTGCCAGCAGTGCAAACAGGAACACTGAAGCTTTCTTT | CASSANRNTEAFF
TRBD1 | TRBJ1-1 | once | TRBV7-9 | TGTGCCAGCAGCCGGACAGGGGGAATGGAAGCTTTCTTT | CASSRTGGMEAFF
NA | TRBJ2-1 | NA | TRBV19 | TGTGCCAGTAGAGTGGGGTCCGAGCAGTTCTTC | CASRVGSEQFF
NA | TRBJ2-7 | NA | TRBV3-1 | TGTGCCAGCAGCCAGAGGGGCTCCTCCCACGAGCAGTACTTC | CASSQRGSSHEQYF
NA | TRBJ1-4 | few | TRBV6-4 | TGTGCCTGCATAGCTGGAGCTAATGAAAAACTGTTTTTT | CACIAGANEKLFF
TRBD2 | TRBJ2-7 | few | TRBV4-1 | TGCGCCAGCAGCCGTATCCCGGGACTAGCGGGGGGCGAGCAGTACTTC | CASSRIPGLAGGEQYF
NA | TRBJ2-5 | NA | TRBV18 | TGTGCCAGCTCACCAAGGGACGGGGAGACCCAGTACTTC | CASSPRDGETQYF
TRBD1 | TRBJ1-2 | few | TRBV12-3/TRBV12-4 | TGTGCCAGCAGCTGGGGACAGGGCGTCTATGGCTACACCTTC | CASSWGQGVYGYTF
TRBD1 | TRBJ2-7 | NA | TRBV6-2/TRBV6-3 | TGTGCCGGCAGTTTACGATTAACCGGGACAGACTACTACGAGCAGTACTTC | CAGSLRLTGTDYYEQYF
TRBD1 | TRBJ1-4 | few | TRBV28 | TGTGCCAGCAGTCGATCCTCAGGGGGGACTAATGAAAAACTGTTTTTT | CASSRSSGGTNEKLFF
TRBD1 | TRBJ2-7 | many | TRBV7-8 | TGTGCCAGCAGCTTACAGGGACAGTCCTACGAGCAGTACTTC | CASSLQGQSYEQYF
TRBD2 | TRBJ2-7 | NA | TRBV11-3 | TGTGCCAGCAGCGCGGGACTAGCGGGGAACTACGAGCAGTACTTC | CASSAGLAGNYEQYF
TRBD1 | TRBJ1-2 | few | TRBV12-3/TRBV12-4 | TGTGCCAGCAGTCCCCGGACAGGGTGGAACTATGGCTACACCTTC | CASSPRTGWNYGYTF
TRBD2 | TRBJ2-1 | NA | TRBV15 | TGTGCCACCAGCAGAGAAATAGCGGGGGGGAAGGGGAGTGTTAGGTTCTTC | CATSREIAGGKGSVRFF
NA | TRBJ2-3 | NA | TRBV12-3/TRBV12-4 | TGTGCCAGCGGACAGGATACGCAGTATTTT | CASGQDTQYF
NA | TRBJ1-1 | NA | TRBV2 | TGTGCCAGGATGGGACGTATGAACACTGAAGCTTTCTTT | CARMGRMNTEAFF